The 27 T cell receptor beta chains listed next were all sequenced from one sample in a study of PD-L1 blockade in urothelial cancer. Measured with immunoSEQ multiplex PCR; TCRdb has only the in-frame clones, and not every one. This sample has roughly 76,000 clones, with approximately 90% found just once. This sample's time point: peripheral blood 6 weeks after treatment start. Here the sequenced sample was PBMCs, taken around atezolizumab (anti-PD-L1) treatment. The receptors come from a woman over 75 with urothelial cancer.

V usage is TRBV28 and J usage is TRBJ2-5; a possible D gene is TRBD1 (5 bases). From germline, CDR1 is MDHEN and CDR2 SYDVKM. The CDR3 is 14 amino acids. V was shortened by 2 bases and J by 0 bases, with 7 bases between the two germline ends. The CDR3 sequence is CASSLPGYQETQYF. CDR3 DNA sequence: TGTGCCAGCAGTTTACCAGGGTACCAAGAGACCCAGTACTTC.

The chain uses TRBV30 and TRBJ1-2; D might be TRBD1 (5 bases). The V gene lost 8 bases and the J gene lost 2 bases, with 27 bases spanning the gap. The CDR3 loop spans 17 amino acids. The V gene's germline CDR1 is GTSNPN and CDR2 SVGIG (reference sequence). CDR3 coding DNA: TGTGCCCTTTGGGGCCCCTTGGGGAGGGTCGCGAACTATGGCTACACCTTC. Translated, it gives CALWGPLGRVANYGYTF.

In its sample, this clone was seen once. V usage is TRBV30 and J usage is TRBJ2-7, with no clear D. Trimming pared 3 bases from V and 2 bases from J, leaving 20 bases between. The CDR3 has 16 residues. CDR1 GTSNPN and CDR2 SVGIG come from the germline V gene (reference sequence). The CDR3 nucleotides are TGTGCCTGGAGGGGCTTGAGAACCTTCACGACCTACGAGCAGTACTTC. Its protein is CAWRGLRTFTTYEQYF.

The chain carries TRBV2 and TRBJ2-3; TRBD1 is a possible D gene (5 bases). V shed 2 bases and J shed 4 bases, with 13 bases lying between them. CDR3 length equals 15 residues. The germline CDR1 and CDR2 sequences are SNHLY and FYNNEI. Written as DNA, the CDR3 is TGTGCCAGCAGTGAATGGGGCAATCCCGCAGATACGCAGTATTTT. It translates to CASSEWGNPADTQYF.

This clone was observed a single time. Germline and junction disagree at one end, which may indicate a read error. The chain combines TRBV28 with TRBJ1-5; TRBD1 aligns across 7 bases. CDR1 MDHEN and CDR2 SYDVKM come from the germline V gene. The CDR3 is 19 amino acids. CDR3 DNA sequence: TGTGCCAGCCGTTTCGGCTCGGCCGGATTACAGGGGTTCGATCAGCCCCAGCATTTT. Translating gives CASRFGSAGLQGFDQPQHF.

The chain recombines TRBV5-4 with TRBJ2-5; unclear D gene. Trimming removed 0 bases at V and 4 bases at J, with 13 bases between. Germline CDR1 and CDR2: SGHNT and YYREEE (reference sequence). The CDR3 spans 15 residues. This CDR3 reads CASSLDGSPLETQYF. The CDR3 DNA sequence: TGTGCCAGCAGCTTGGATGGTAGTCCCCTAGAGACCCAGTACTTC.

The chain recombines TRBV27 with TRBJ2-1; 11 bases fit TRBD2. The junction had 3 bases not matched to a gene; V was cut back by 7 bases and J by 4 bases. Germline CDR1 and CDR2: MNHEY and SMNVEV (reference sequence). This CDR3 comprises 14 residues. CDR3 amino acids: CASTRLAGYNEQFF. Here the CDR3 DNA reads TGTGCCAGCACCCGACTAGCGGGGTACAATGAGCAGTTCTTC.

V and J are TRBV13 and TRBJ2-1; possibly TRBD2 for D (6 bases). The V gene lost 6 bases and the J gene lost 8 bases, with 17 bases spanning the gap. The CDR3 totals 14 residues. CDR1 and CDR2 (germline): PRHDT, FYEKMQ (reference sequence). The CDR3 loop is CASRHTTSSHEQFF. CDR3 DNA sequence: TGTGCCAGCAGGCATACAACTAGCTCCCATGAGCAGTTCTTC. Together with reference TRBV13 and TRBJ2-1, the CDR3 gives the full variable domain: AAGVIQSPRHLIKEKRETATLKCYPIPRHDTVYWYQQGPGQDPQFLISFYEKMQSDKGSIPDRFSAQQFSDYHSELNMSSLELGDSALYFCASRHTTSSHEQFFGPGTRLTVL.

The rearrangement uses TRBV11-3 and TRBJ2-2; unclear D gene. V lost 3 bases, J lost 7 bases, and 12 bases lay in between. Germline CDR1 is SGHNT and CDR2 is YENEEA. The CDR3 is 14 amino acids. CDR3 in amino acids: CASSLGQASGELFF. The CDR3 DNA is TGTGCCAGCAGCTTGGGTCAGGCAAGCGGGGAGCTGTTTTTT.

This clone turned up a few times. The genes are TRBV19 and TRBJ1-2, with 7 positions matching TRBD1. CDR1 and CDR2 from the germline V gene are LNHDA and SQIVND (reference sequence). With 5 bases clipped from V and 6 bases from J, the junction kept 15 bases outside the gene matches. The CDR3 totals 16 residues. The CDR3 reads CASSPAHGTAGDGYTF. The DNA of the CDR3 is TGTGCCAGTAGTCCTGCCCATGGGACAGCCGGAGATGGCTACACCTTC.

This rearrangement joins TRBV11-2 to TRBJ1-1; 9 bases are shared with TRBD1. Per germline, CDR1 SGHAT and CDR2 FQNNGV. Trimming removed 2 bases from V and 4 bases from J; junction bases left unmatched: 8. This CDR3 is built from 16 residues. The CDR3 here is CASSLNRPTGGTEAFF. The CDR3 bases are TGTGCCAGCAGCTTAAATCGTCCGACAGGGGGCACTGAAGCTTTCTTT. Based on the CDR3 plus reference TRBV11-2 and TRBJ1-1, the full variable domain is EAGVAQSPRYKIIEKRQSVAFWCNPISGHATLYWYQQILGQGPKLLIQFQNNGVVDDSQLPKDRFSAERLKGVDSTLKIQPAKLEDSAVYLCASSLNRPTGGTEAFFGQGTRLTVV.

The rearrangement links TRBV5-4 to TRBJ1-4; TRBD1 aligns across 10 bases. The germline V gene encodes CDR1 SGHNT and CDR2 YYREEE (reference sequence). V lost 4 bases and J lost 6; bases outside the gene matches: 3. The CDR3 runs to 14 residues. The CDR3: CASSLGQGDEKLFF. The CDR3 region has the DNA TGTGCCAGCAGCCTCGGACAGGGGGATGAAAAACTGTTTTTT.

J is TRBJ2-5 and V is TRBV28, with 7 nucleotides matching TRBD1. This CDR3 comprises 13 residues. Germline CDR1 reads MDHEN; CDR2 reads SYDVKM. The V and J ends lost 8 bases and 1 base, in that order; junction bases with no gene match: 4. The CDR3 sequence: CASGRTGQETQYF. The CDR3 DNA is TGTGCCAGCGGCAGGACAGGCCAAGAGACCCAGTACTTC.

The genes are TRBV2 and TRBJ2-7; 8 nucleotides agree with TRBD2. J was trimmed by 3 bases and V by 5 bases; bases with no gene match: 3. Germline CDR1 is SNHLY and CDR2 is FYNNEI. The CDR3 runs 13 residues. The CDR3 DNA is TGTGCCAGCAGTTCCGGGACTAGCTACGAGCAGTACTTC. Amino acid sequence: CASSSGTSYEQYF.

This clone was detected only once. DNA for the CDR3: TGTGCCAGCAGGCCCCGGACTAGCGGACTATACAATGAGCAGTTCTTC. Translating it yields CASRPRTSGLYNEQFF. V and J are TRBV28 and TRBJ2-1, with 10 bases that match TRBD2. Germline values: CDR1 MDHEN, CDR2 SYDVKM. The CDR3 spans 16 residues. J gave up 4 bases and V 6 bases, and 9 bases lay outside the gene matches.

CDR3 nucleotide sequence: TGTGCCAGCAGTGAAGCTCCAGGGCGGCAGTTCTTC. Protein: CASSEAPGRQFF. V gene TRBV2 combines with J gene TRBJ2-1; the D gene is possibly TRBD1 (5 bases). The CDR3 extends over 12 amino acids. Trimming removed 0 bases from V and 12 bases from J, with 9 bases in between. CDR1 and CDR2 from the germline V gene are SNHLY and FYNNEI. Filled out from reference TRBV2 and TRBJ2-1, the complete variable domain reads EPEVTQTPSHQVTQMGQEVILRCVPISNHLYFYWYRQILGQKVEFLVSFYNNEISEKSEIFDDQFSVERPDGSNFTLKIRSTKLEDSAMYFCASSEAPGRQFFGPGTRLTVL.

The chain recombines TRBV2 with TRBJ2-3, with D possibly TRBD2 on 5 matching bases. CDR1 is SNHLY, CDR2 FYNNEI, per germline. The CDR3 consists of 12 residues. V was pared by 6 bases and J by 6 bases, with 10 bases between. The chain's CDR3 is CASRTDSDTQYF. The CDR3 DNA follows: TGTGCCAGCAGGACGGACTCGGATACGCAGTATTTT.

The J gene is TRBJ1-1, the V gene TRBV5-6; a weak D match, TRBD1 (6 bases). The V gene's germline CDR1 is SGHDT and CDR2 YYEEEE. CDR3 length: 16 amino acids. Trimming removed 3 bases from V and 3 bases from J, with 18 bases in between. For the CDR3, the DNA is TGTGCCAGCAGCTCAGGGGCTAAAATTCGGGACACTGAAGCTTTCTTT. It codes for CASSSGAKIRDTEAFF.

The V gene is TRBV18, the J gene TRBJ1-1; possible D gene TRBD1, 6 bases. The length of the CDR3 is 14 residues. Deletions cut 3 bases from V and 4 bases from J, with 12 bases between. The germline gives CDR1 KGHSH, CDR2 LQKENI. The CDR3 is CASSPSTGSTEAFF. The CDR3 DNA reads as TGTGCCAGCTCACCCAGCACAGGGTCCACTGAAGCTTTCTTT.

The chain joins TRBV27 to TRBJ1-5; D call uncertain. CDR1 and CDR2 (germline): MNHEY, SMNVEV (reference sequence). The V and J ends lost 5 bases and 5 bases respectively, with 13 bases between them. This CDR3 comprises 14 residues. CDR3 in amino acids: CASSPVSFDQPQHF. The DNA of the CDR3 is TGTGCCAGCAGTCCCGTCAGTTTTGATCAGCCCCAGCATTTT.

V gene TRBV28 combines with J gene TRBJ1-1; D gene unclear. V was pared by 3 bases and J by 6 bases, with 8 bases between. CDR3 length: 12 amino acids. CDR1 MDHEN and CDR2 SYDVKM come from the germline V gene. CDR3 in amino acids: CASSLGVPEAFF. In DNA form, the CDR3 reads TGTGCCAGCAGTTTGGGCGTCCCTGAAGCTTTCTTT.

This clone is a singleton in its sample. The rearrangement joins TRBV27 to TRBJ1-4; 9 bases fit TRBD1. The CDR3 runs 17 residues. CDR1 is MNHEY and CDR2 is SMNVEV in the germline V gene (reference sequence). V trimming: 1 base; J trimming: 7 bases; junction bases outside the gene matches: 10. Here the CDR3 reads CASSLLGQGSLGEKLFF. The CDR3 DNA follows: TGTGCCAGCAGTTTATTAGGACAGGGGTCGTTGGGTGAAAAACTGTTTTTT.

The chain is built from TRBV27 and TRBJ1-1; D is perhaps TRBD1 (5 bases). V dropped 10 bases and J dropped 0 bases, with 12 bases sitting between them. This CDR3 has 13 residues. Germline loops: CDR1 MNHEY, CDR2 SMNVEV (reference sequence). This CDR3 is CATGRGLNTEAFF. The CDR3 region has the DNA TGTGCCACCGGCCGGGGGTTGAACACTGAAGCTTTCTTT.

This clone was detected only a few times. The V and J genes are TRBV28 and TRBJ1-5; 8 bases align to TRBD1. The CDR3 has 14 amino acids. V shed 5 bases and J 4 bases; nucleotides not matched to a gene: 4. CDR1 MDHEN and CDR2 SYDVKM come from the germline V gene. The CDR3 bases are TGTGCCAGCAGTAGAACAGGGGGGAATCAGCCCCAGCATTTT. This gives the protein CASSRTGGNQPQHF.

The rearrangement joins TRBV15 to TRBJ1-2; the D is unclear. V lost 8 bases and J lost 7, with 26 bases in between. The CDR3 spans 16 residues. Looked up from germline, CDR1 is LNHNV and CDR2 is YYDKDF (reference sequence). The chain's CDR3 is CATSQARRSLEVGYTF. Written as DNA, the CDR3 is TGTGCCACCTCGCAGGCACGGCGGAGTCTGGAGGTTGGCTACACCTTC.

This clone was detected only once. The V gene is TRBV30, the J gene TRBJ2-6; the D gene is possibly TRBD2 (5 bases). This CDR3 is 15 amino acids long. Trimming removed 0 bases from V and 2 bases from J, with 8 bases in between. Per germline, CDR1 GTSNPN and CDR2 SVGIG (reference sequence). DNA of the CDR3: TGTGCCTGGAGTGTTACTAGGGCTGGGGCCAACGTCCTGACTTTC. It specifies CAWSVTRAGANVLTF.

The V and J genes are TRBV7-2 and TRBJ2-1; D is unclear. The germline V gene has CDR1 SGHTA and CDR2 FQGNSA. This CDR3 region has 13 residues. V was trimmed by 1 base and J by 6 bases, leaving 7 bases between them. The CDR3 is CASSLGLANEQFF. Written as DNA, the CDR3 is TGTGCCAGCAGCTTAGGATTAGCCAATGAGCAGTTCTTC.